This passage covers 26 T cell receptor beta chains from one sample sequenced in a study of T cell responses to AZD1222 COVID-19 vaccine. The method was immunoSEQ multiplex PCR; TCRdb's version includes in-frame clones alone and lacks a portion of them. This sample carries tens of thousands of clones, roughly 90% of them seen once, and the ten largest clones take under 3.5%. This specimen consisted of peripheral blood, obtained 28 days after the second AZD1222 dose. The source is an adult who received the AZD1222 COVID-19 vaccine.

The V and J genes are TRBV3-1 (or the pseudogene TRBV3-2) and TRBJ1-1, with D hard to call. This CDR3 contains 12 residues. Germline assignment: CDR1 LGHDT and CDR2 YNNKEL (reference sequence). Trimming stripped 5 bases from V and 5 bases from J, with 9 bases between. The CDR3 region has the DNA TGTGCCAGCAGCAAACCTGGGACTGAAGCTTTCTTT. This encodes CASSKPGTEAFF.

The V gene is TRBV5-6, the J gene TRBJ1-2; D remains unclear. The germline V gene has CDR1 SGHDT and CDR2 YYEEEE. The CDR3 covers 13 residues. The V end was cut by 0 bases, the J end by 2 bases, with 5 bases between. This CDR3 reads CASSLGRNYGYTF. Here the CDR3 DNA reads TGTGCCAGCAGCTTGGGGCGGAACTATGGCTACACCTTC.

This sequence joins TRBV5-6 and TRBJ2-2; the D gene is possibly TRBD2 (5 bases). Germline V CDR1 and CDR2: SGHDT, YYEEEE. This CDR3 has 15 amino acids. Trimming cost V 3 bases and J 6 bases, with 15 bases left between them. CDR3 residues: CASSYGSPGSGELFF. CDR3 coding DNA: TGTGCCAGCAGCTACGGCTCCCCGGGGTCCGGGGAGCTGTTTTTT. The entire variable domain, with the rest obtained from reference TRBV5-6 and TRBJ2-2, is as follows: DAGVTQSPTHLIKTRGQQVTLRCSPKSGHDTVSWYQQALGQGPQFIFQYYEEEERQRGNFPDRFSGHQFPNYSSELNVNALLLGDSALYLCASSYGSPGSGELFFGEGSRLTVL.

The genes are TRBV6-4 and TRBJ2-3, with 12 bases fitting TRBD2. The germline V gene has CDR1 MRHNA and CDR2 SNTAGT. The CDR3 length is 15 residues. V lost 4 bases to trimming and J lost 5 bases; unmatched junction nucleotides: 4. The CDR3 DNA reads TGTGCCAGCAGTGCGACTAGCGGGGGAATAGATACGCAGTATTTT. It specifies CASSATSGGIDTQYF.

The CDR3 loop reads CATSRDRAQGGGEKLFF. The CDR3 coding sequence is TGTGCCACCAGCAGAGATCGCGCGCAGGGAGGGGGTGAAAAACTGTTTTTT. The chain couples TRBV15 to TRBJ1-4; D may be TRBD1 (6 bases). Germline V gives CDR1 LNHNV, CDR2 YYDKDF (reference sequence). The CDR3 has 17 residues. Trimming pared 0 bases from V and 7 bases from J, leaving 18 bases between.

The rearrangement links TRBV5-8 to TRBJ1-1, with TRBD1 as a possible D gene (6 bases). Per the germline V gene, CDR1 is SGHTS and CDR2 is YDEGEE. The CDR3 loop spans 15 amino acids. The V end lost 4 bases, the J end lost 3 bases, and 16 bases lay between the germline ends. In DNA, the CDR3 is TGTGCCAGCAGCGTGGGGGCGTCAAGGGACACTGAAGCTTTCTTT. As protein: CASSVGASRDTEAFF.

The chain combines TRBV6-5 with TRBJ1-5, with no clear D. The CDR3 is made up of 13 amino acids. Trimming took 8 bases from V and 3 from J, leaving 11 bases between them. In germline, CDR1 is MNHEY, CDR2 SVGAGI. CDR3 nucleotide sequence: TGTGCCAGCTACTTCGGCCCCAATCAGCCCCAGCATTTT. This translates into CASYFGPNQPQHF.

The chain recombines TRBV29-1 with TRBJ2-7; D possibly corresponds to TRBD2 (6 bases). V lost 6 bases to trimming and J lost 0 bases, with 9 bases between them. The germline V gene encodes CDR1 SQVTM and CDR2 ANQGSEA. This CDR3 comprises 12 residues. CDR3 sequence: CSVRGDSYEQYF. The CDR3, as DNA: TGCAGCGTACGCGGGGACTCCTACGAGCAGTACTTC.

CDR3 nucleotide sequence: TGTGCCAGCAGTCGGCGGGGGGTCCCGGAGACCCAGTACTTC. Protein: CASSRRGVPETQYF. The chain carries TRBV7-9 and TRBJ2-5, with 8 positions matching TRBD2. The trim removed 6 bases at V and 5 bases at J, leaving 8 bases unmatched. Germline CDR1 SEHNR, CDR2 FQNEAQ (reference sequence). CDR3 length: 14 amino acids.

This chain uses TRBV3-1 (or the pseudogene TRBV3-2) with TRBJ1-4; 10 bases agree with TRBD1. From germline, CDR1 is LGHDT and CDR2 YNNKEL (reference sequence). The length of the CDR3 is 15 residues. V shed 4 bases and J 5 bases; nucleotides not matched to a gene: 4. Here the CDR3 reads CASSRQGAGNEKLFF. The CDR3 bases are TGTGCCAGCAGCCGACAGGGGGCGGGAAATGAAAAACTGTTTTTT.

V usage is TRBV11-3 and J usage is TRBJ2-2; TRBD2 matches 9 bases. The CDR3 has 15 residues. The trim removed 3 bases at V and 5 bases at J, leaving 4 bases unmatched. The germline CDR1 and CDR2 sequences are SGHNT and YENEEA. The CDR3 DNA follows: TGTGCCAGCAGCTTCACCCTAGCGGGGACCGGGGAGCTGTTTTTT. Amino acids: CASSFTLAGTGELFF.

The rearrangement links TRBV30 to TRBJ1-5; D gene uncertain. The CDR3 has 13 residues. The germline gives CDR1 GTSNPN, CDR2 SVGIG (reference sequence). Trimming shortened V by 8 bases and J by 3 bases, and 14 bases separated the two germline ends. This CDR3 is CAPPADDNQPQHF. CDR3 DNA sequence: TGTGCCCCCCCGGCGGACGACAATCAGCCCCAGCATTTT.

This chain links TRBV4-3 with TRBJ1-6, with D unresolved. V lost 1 base and J 0 bases, leaving 10 bases between the germline ends. This CDR3 is built from 17 residues. Germline CDR1 is LGHNA and CDR2 is YSLEER. The CDR3 DNA is TGCGCCAGCAGCCAAGGGGCAGCTAGCTCCTATAATTCACCCCTCCACTTT. Amino acids: CASSQGAASSYNSPLHF.

This chain uses TRBV10-3 with TRBJ1-6; D may be TRBD1 (5 bases). The CDR3 is 15 residues long. Germline V gene lookup returns CDR1 ENHRY and CDR2 SYGVKD. Between the trimmed V and J ends, which lost 4 bases and 6 bases, there was a span of 13 bases. The CDR3 DNA is TGTGCCATCAGTGGAGGGGCGGGTGGTAATTCACCCCTCCACTTT. Its protein is CAISGGAGGNSPLHF.

This rearrangement joins TRBV7-2 to TRBJ1-3; no firm D call. Deletions cut 1 base from V and 1 base from J, with 8 bases between. The CDR3 is 15 amino acids. The germline CDR1 and CDR2 sequences are SGHTA and FQGNSA. Here the CDR3 reads CASSLVVGSGNTIYF. The CDR3 DNA sequence: TGTGCCAGCAGCTTAGTAGTGGGGTCTGGAAACACCATATATTTT.

The rearrangement joins TRBV7-2 to TRBJ1-1, with D unclear. This CDR3 contains 15 residues. The V and J ends lost 5 bases and 1 base respectively, with 14 bases between them. Germline values: CDR1 SGHTA, CDR2 FQGNSA. CDR3 residues: CASSTRLAGNTEAFF. In DNA form, the CDR3 reads TGTGCCAGCAGCACGCGGCTGGCGGGGAACACTGAAGCTTTCTTT.

This chain joins TRBV6-2 or TRBV6-3 and TRBJ1-6; perhaps TRBD1 as D (5 bases). Looked up from germline, CDR1 is MNHEY and CDR2 is SVGEGT. The ends were cut back, 2 bases at V and 16 bases at J, with 9 bases in the middle. The CDR3 extends over 11 amino acids. As DNA, the CDR3 is TGTGCCAGCAGTTACCCGGACACTCTCCACTTT. Amino acids: CASSYPDTLHF.

The chain combines TRBV7-2 with TRBJ2-1; D is undetermined. Looked up from germline, CDR1 is SGHTA and CDR2 is FQGNSA. The CDR3 extends over 13 amino acids. V shed 1 base and J shed 4 bases, with 5 bases lying between them. The CDR3 region is CASSLGAYNEQFF. The CDR3 nucleotides read TGTGCCAGCAGCTTAGGAGCTTACAATGAGCAGTTCTTC.

This clone was observed a single time. In nucleotides, the CDR3 is TGTGCCAGCAGTTTTAGGGGGGTCTACGAGCAGTACTTC. Protein sequence: CASSFRGVYEQYF. The chain is built from TRBV6-2 or TRBV6-3 and TRBJ2-7; the D call may be TRBD1 or TRBD2 (6 bases each). CDR3 size: 13 residues. CDR1 is MNHEY and CDR2 is SVGEGT in the germline V gene. V was shortened by 4 bases and J by 3 bases, with 10 bases between the two germline ends.

This chain uses TRBV19 with TRBJ1-2, with D hard to call. The CDR3 loop spans 15 amino acids. From germline, CDR1 is LNHDA and CDR2 SQIVND (reference sequence). V was pared by 7 bases and J by 6 bases, with 21 bases between. CDR3 protein: CASTPLSVTVNGYTF. In DNA form, the CDR3 reads TGTGCCAGTACCCCTCTAAGTGTGACGGTTAATGGCTACACCTTC.

The chain uses TRBV30 and TRBJ2-7; perhaps TRBD1 as D (6 bases). V gave up 5 bases and J gave up 3 bases, with 14 bases separating them. The CDR3 has 13 residues. Germline values: CDR1 GTSNPN, CDR2 SVGIG (reference sequence). This CDR3 reads CAWRRDTHYEQYF. The CDR3 nucleotides are TGTGCCTGGCGTCGGGACACCCACTACGAGCAGTACTTC. The whole variable domain, remainder taken from reference TRBV30 and TRBJ2-7, is SQTIHQWPATLVQPVGSPLSLECTVEGTSNPNLYWYRQAAGRGLQLLFYSVGIGQISSEVPQNLSASRPQDRQFILSSKKLLLSDSGFYLCAWRRDTHYEQYFGPGTRLTVT.

J is TRBJ1-4 and V is TRBV5-6, with a weak D call TRBD1 (6 bases). Germline assignment: CDR1 SGHDT and CDR2 YYEEEE. CDR3 length: 17 residues. V was trimmed by 1 base and J by 2 bases, leaving 15 bases between them. The CDR3 DNA sequence: TGTGCCAGCAGCTTGACAGGGCCAAGCCGGACTAATGAAAAACTGTTTTTT. Protein sequence: CASSLTGPSRTNEKLFF. Drawing the rest from reference TRBV5-6 and TRBJ1-4, the complete variable domain is DAGVTQSPTHLIKTRGQQVTLRCSPKSGHDTVSWYQQALGQGPQFIFQYYEEEERQRGNFPDRFSGHQFPNYSSELNVNALLLGDSALYLCASSLTGPSRTNEKLFFGSGTQLSVL.

This chain links TRBV2 with TRBJ1-6; tentatively, D is TRBD1 (6 bases). V was trimmed by 8 bases and J by 6 bases, leaving 17 bases between them. The CDR3 covers 15 residues. From germline, CDR1 is SNHLY and CDR2 FYNNEI. In DNA form, the CDR3 reads TGTGCCAGCCGGGGGCGGGGTGGGGTTAATTCACCCCTCCACTTT. This codes for CASRGRGGVNSPLHF. Supplemented by reference TRBV2 and TRBJ1-6, the full variable domain reads EPEVTQTPSHQVTQMGQEVILRCVPISNHLYFYWYRQILGQKVEFLVSFYNNEISEKSEIFDDQFSVERPDGSNFTLKIRSTKLEDSAMYFCASRGRGGVNSPLHFGNGTRLTVT.

The chain recombines TRBV20-1 with TRBJ2-7, with TRBD2 identical over 10 bases. Germline V gene data show CDR1 as DFQATT and CDR2 as SNEGSKA (reference sequence). The CDR3 extends over 16 amino acids. V shed 3 bases and J 2 bases; nucleotides not matched to a gene: 10. CDR3 region: CSASSASGGAAYEQYF. CDR3 nucleotides: TGCAGTGCTAGTAGTGCTAGCGGGGGCGCGGCCTACGAGCAGTACTTC.

The rearrangement links TRBV5-1 to TRBJ2-3; D may be TRBD1 (6 bases). Germline V gives CDR1 SGHRS, CDR2 YFSETQ. This CDR3 contains 17 residues. V lost 4 bases and J lost 6, with 24 bases in between. This chain's CDR3 is CASSPVMRNMGADTQYF. DNA of the CDR3: TGCGCCAGCAGCCCGGTAATGAGGAATATGGGGGCTGATACGCAGTATTTT.

This chain links TRBV18 with TRBJ1-2; tentatively, D is TRBD1 (5 bases). CDR1 is KGHSH and CDR2 is LQKENI in the germline V gene. V was pared by 5 bases and J by 4 bases, with 23 bases between. The CDR3 consists of 17 residues. The CDR3 sequence is CASSTLRDPRVGYGYTF. CDR3 coding DNA: TGTGCCAGCTCAACTCTCAGGGATCCCCGCGTGGGCTATGGCTACACCTTC.